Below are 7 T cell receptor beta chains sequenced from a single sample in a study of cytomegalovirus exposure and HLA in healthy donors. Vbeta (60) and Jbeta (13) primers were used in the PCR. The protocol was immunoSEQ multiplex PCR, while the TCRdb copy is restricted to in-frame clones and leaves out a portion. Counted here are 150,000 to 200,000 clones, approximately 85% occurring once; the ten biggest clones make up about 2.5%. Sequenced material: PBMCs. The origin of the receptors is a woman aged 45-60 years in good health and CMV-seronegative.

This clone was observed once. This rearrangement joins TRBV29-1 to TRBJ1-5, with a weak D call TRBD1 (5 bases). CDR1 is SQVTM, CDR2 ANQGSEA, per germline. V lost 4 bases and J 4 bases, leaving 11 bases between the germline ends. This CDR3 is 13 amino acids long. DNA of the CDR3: TGCAGCGTTGGGCCGGGGGGGAATCAGCCCCAGCATTTT. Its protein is CSVGPGGNQPQHF. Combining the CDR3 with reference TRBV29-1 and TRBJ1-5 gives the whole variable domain SAVISQKPSRDICQRGTSLTIQCQVDSQVTMMFWYRQQPGQSLTLIATANQGSEATYESGFVIDKFPISRPNLTFSTLTVSNMSPEDSSIYLCSVGPGGNQPQHFGDGTRLSIL.

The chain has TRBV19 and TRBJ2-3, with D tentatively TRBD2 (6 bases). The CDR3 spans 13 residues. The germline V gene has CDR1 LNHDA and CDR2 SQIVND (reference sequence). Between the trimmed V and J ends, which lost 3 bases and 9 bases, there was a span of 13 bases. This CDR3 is CASSIPGLWTQYF. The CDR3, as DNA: TGTGCCAGTAGTATCCCGGGACTTTGGACGCAGTATTTT.

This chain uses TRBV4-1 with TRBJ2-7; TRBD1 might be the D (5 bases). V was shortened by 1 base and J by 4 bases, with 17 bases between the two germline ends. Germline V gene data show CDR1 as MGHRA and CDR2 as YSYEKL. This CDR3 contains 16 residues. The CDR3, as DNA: TGCGCCAGCAGCCAAGCTAATACAGGCGCGGCTTACGAGCAGTACTTC. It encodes CASSQANTGAAYEQYF.

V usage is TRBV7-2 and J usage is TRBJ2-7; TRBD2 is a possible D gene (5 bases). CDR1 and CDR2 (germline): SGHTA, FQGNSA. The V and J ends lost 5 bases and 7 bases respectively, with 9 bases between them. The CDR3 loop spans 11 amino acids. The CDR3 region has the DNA TGTGCCAGCAGCCTCAGGAGGGAGCAGTACTTC. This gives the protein CASSLRREQYF.

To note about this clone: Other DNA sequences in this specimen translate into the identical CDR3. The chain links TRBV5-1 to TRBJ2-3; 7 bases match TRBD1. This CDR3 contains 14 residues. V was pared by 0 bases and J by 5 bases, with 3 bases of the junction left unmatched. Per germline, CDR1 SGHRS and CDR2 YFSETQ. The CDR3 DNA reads TGCGCCAGCAGCTTGGGACAGGGTGTAGATACGCAGTATTTT. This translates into CASSLGQGVDTQYF.

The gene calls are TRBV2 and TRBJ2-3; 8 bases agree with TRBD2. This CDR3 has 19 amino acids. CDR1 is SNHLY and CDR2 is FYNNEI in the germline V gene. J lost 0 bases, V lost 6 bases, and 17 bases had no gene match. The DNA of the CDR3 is TGTGCCAGCAGGAAGGTGACTAGCGCCAATCGGCTTAGCACAGATACGCAGTATTTT. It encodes CASRKVTSANRLSTDTQYF.

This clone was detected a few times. The CDR3, as DNA: TGTGCCAGCAGAGAGCTAACCAAAAACATTCAGTACTTC. This gives the protein CASRELTKNIQYF. V usage is TRBV28 and J usage is TRBJ2-4; D is unclear. The CDR3 is made up of 13 amino acids. Between the trimmed V and J ends, which lost 6 bases and 2 bases, there was a span of 8 bases. Germline-derived CDR1 and CDR2 are MDHEN and SYDVKM.